What follows describes a single TCR beta chain. The CDR3 covers 13 residues. CDR1 and CDR2 (germline): MNHEY, SVGAGI. Trimming removed 6 bases from V and 1 base from J, with 9 bases in between. This record belongs to a study of OX40 agonist ivuxolimab in advanced cancers. Study-wide background: Patients were roughly 87% male with ages roughly 23 to 90, mean around 61. Enrollees could have had prior anti-PD-1, anti-PD-L1 or anti-CTLA-4 therapy, which about 40% had received.

Exclusion applied to patients with autoimmune disease history or systemic immunosuppression. The assay was immunoSEQ multiplex PCR, and TCRdb's table has in-frame clones only and misses some. In the table there are 90,000 to 100,000 clones, approximately 90% of which are singletons. This sequence was found in an adult with an advanced solid tumor such as melanoma, head and neck, liver or kidney cancer. The sequences come from CD4+ or CD8+ T cells sorted from blood, collected in a trial of the OX40 agonist ivuxolimab. The chain couples TRBV6-5 to TRBJ1-1; D is ambiguous. The CDR3 reads CASSLGRNTEAFF. CDR3 DNA: TGTGCCAGCAGCCTCGGAAGGAACACTGAAGCTTTCTTT.